This entry concerns a single T cell receptor beta chain. What it binds is not known. Germline CDR1 reads MDHEN; CDR2 reads SYDVKM. This CDR3 spans 12 amino acids. V was shortened by 4 bases and J by 6 bases, with 10 bases between the two germline ends. The source of the sample is a study of OX40 agonist ivuxolimab in advanced cancers. Study observations and caveats: Relative to CD4+, CD8+ T cells held more expanded clones on average.

Using immunoSEQ multiplex PCR, the repertoire was profiled, and TCRdb retains in-frame clones only, with some absent. Among about 47,000 clones listed, roughly 84% were seen once. This clonotype was obtained from an adult with an advanced solid tumor such as melanoma, head and neck, liver or kidney cancer. V gene TRBV28 combines with J gene TRBJ2-7, with D possibly matching TRBD1 (6 bases). Sample: CD4+ or CD8+ T cells sorted from blood, taken in a trial of the OX40 agonist ivuxolimab. The CDR3 protein is CASSWGQGEQYF. DNA of the CDR3: TGTGCCAGCAGTTGGGGACAAGGCGAGCAGTACTTC.